The T cell receptor beta chain under discussion was sequenced for a study of Ad26.COV2.S vaccination and SARS-CoV-2 variants. Study at large: Participants got Ad26.COV2.S intramuscularly, once or twice 56 days apart.

About this clone: Its matching antigen is unknown.

Noted treatment: around 19 received Ad26.COV2.S at low or high dose, single or two shots; roughly 5 received placebo; per-sample allocation not given. Specimen acquisition occurred on day 63 following the initial vaccine or placebo injection. Ad26.COV2.S expressed prefusion-stabilized spike from the original Wuhan strain. Study-level findings and limits: It was reported that spike-specific CD8+ and CD4+ T cell responses were substantially broad after vaccination. Analytic work on TCR breadth and depth might have understated the full extent of total T cell responses.

Assay: immunoSEQ multiplex PCR; the TCRdb copy retains only in-frame clones and omits some. This table holds approximately 450,000 clones, more than 80% found once. This CDR3 has 14 amino acids. From germline, CDR1 is SQVTM and CDR2 ANQGSEA. The V and J ends lost 6 bases and 9 bases, in that order; junction bases with no gene match: 7. Material: peripheral blood, obtained in a trial of Ad26.COV2.S vaccine versus placebo. This chain uses TRBV29-1 with TRBJ2-1; TRBD2 matches 14 bases. The receptor comes from a person between 18 and 65 years old who received the Ad26.COV2.S COVID-19 vaccine or a placebo. The CDR3 region is CSVQTGLAGVEQFF. CDR3 bases: TGCAGCGTACAAACGGGACTAGCGGGAGTTGAGCAGTTCTTC.